A single sample is the source of the 14 T cell receptor beta chains below, sequenced in a study of CD8 T cells in ankylosing spondylitis. The study's findings and limits: It appeared that ankylosing spondylitis blood was characterized by a TCR beta motif of several highly homologous variants.

The antigens for these receptors are not known. Using its own MiXCR run on the 5' RACE reads, TCRdb lists one record per CDR3 protein. The sample contains a few hundred thousand distinct CDR3 sequences, 18% of which appear only once. Input material: blood, either unsorted or a sorted T cell fraction (not recorded which). The origin of the receptors is a male donor with ankylosing spondylitis.

The chain recombines TRBV5-6 with TRBJ2-5; D may be TRBD2 (6 bases). The CDR3 spans 17 residues. The ends were cut back, 3 bases at V and 5 bases at J, with 23 bases in the middle. Germline V gene data show CDR1 as SGHDT and CDR2 as YYEEEE. This CDR3 is CASSWRAWDRVVETQYF. The CDR3, as DNA: TGTGCCAGCAGCTGGAGGGCCTGGGACCGCGTTGTTGAGACCCAGTACTTC.

Relative to its sample, this clonotype is large. This chain connects TRBV20-1 to TRBJ1-1; D unclear. The germline CDR1 and CDR2 sequences are DFQATT and SNEGSKA (reference sequence). The germline V and J ends were trimmed by 0 bases and 0 bases, with 5 bases remaining between them. The CDR3 sequence is 13 residues long. The CDR3 here is CSARETLNTEAFF. CDR3 coding DNA: TGCAGTGCTAGAGAGACTTTGAACACTGAAGCTTTCTTT.

The rearrangement links TRBV2 to TRBJ2-1, with D possibly called TRBD1 or TRBD2 (5 bases each). CDR3 size: 12 residues. V lost 4 bases and J lost 7, with 8 bases in between. From germline, CDR1 is SNHLY and CDR2 FYNNEI. The CDR3 loop is CASSGWGNEQFF. The CDR3 DNA is TGTGCCAGCAGTGGGTGGGGGAATGAGCAGTTCTTC. Full variable domain (remainder filled in from reference TRBV2 and TRBJ2-1): EPEVTQTPSHQVTQMGQEVILRCVPISNHLYFYWYRQILGQKVEFLVSFYNNEISEKSEIFDDQFSVERPDGSNFTLKIRSTKLEDSAMYFCASSGWGNEQFFGPGTRLTVL.

V and J are TRBV27 and TRBJ1-1; D is perhaps TRBD1 (5 bases). The germline CDR1 and CDR2 sequences are MNHEY and SMNVEV (reference sequence). This CDR3 has 11 residues. V was cut by 3 bases and J by 11 bases, with 10 bases left in between. The CDR3 DNA sequence: TGTGCCAGCAGTTTCGGGGGGTGGGCTTTCTTT. Protein: CASSFGGWAFF.

This clonotype occurred a few times. The J gene is TRBJ1-5, the V gene TRBV23-1, with 8 bases lining up with TRBD1. TRBV23-1 is designated an ORF whose function remains uncertain. V gave up 3 bases and J gave up 1 base; unmatched junction bases: 11. This CDR3 contains 18 residues. The CDR3 nucleotides read TGCGCCAGCAGTCAGATGAACTTACAGGGGGGAAGCAATCAGCCCCAGCATTTT. Translation gives CASSQMNLQGGSNQPQHF.

This sequence joins TRBV12-3 or TRBV12-4 and TRBJ2-2; the match to TRBD1 covers 7 bases. J was trimmed by 4 bases and V by 8 bases; bases with no gene match: 10. The CDR3 contains 15 residues. CDR3 protein: CASGTDTSGTGELFF. Written as DNA, the CDR3 is TGTGCCAGCGGGACAGACACTTCTGGCACCGGGGAGCTGTTTTTT.

The chain is built from TRBV28 and TRBJ2-1; D gene unclear. The length of the CDR3 is 16 residues. The ends were cut back, 0 bases at V and 0 bases at J, with 9 bases in the middle. Germline V gives CDR1 MDHEN, CDR2 SYDVKM. The CDR3, as DNA: TGTGCCAGCAGTTTATGGGACCAAAACTCCTACAATGAGCAGTTCTTC. Translation: CASSLWDQNSYNEQFF.

This clonotype was counted a few times. This sequence joins TRBV5-6 and TRBJ2-7, with 9 bases identical to TRBD1. The ends lost 4 bases at V and 4 bases at J; junction bases unmatched: 9. Germline-derived CDR1 and CDR2 are SGHDT and YYEEEE. The CDR3 extends over 15 amino acids. This chain's CDR3 is CASSLEGTGRYEQYF. DNA for the CDR3: TGTGCCAGCAGCCTGGAAGGGACAGGGCGATACGAGCAGTACTTC.

This clonotype was detected many times. J is TRBJ1-1 and V is TRBV4-1; D is undetermined. The CDR3 extends over 13 amino acids. V shed 0 bases and J shed 5 bases, with 7 bases lying between them. In germline, CDR1 is MGHRA, CDR2 YSYEKL. The CDR3 here is CASSQDLGTEAFF. The CDR3 DNA reads TGCGCCAGCAGCCAAGACCTGGGGACTGAAGCTTTCTTT.

This chain uses TRBV5-1 with TRBJ1-2; no clear D. V was clipped by 0 bases and J by 0 bases, with 18 bases between them. The CDR3 covers 18 residues. From germline, CDR1 is SGHRS and CDR2 YFSETQ. The chain's CDR3 is CASSLAAAPVQTNYGYTF. DNA for the CDR3: TGCGCCAGCAGCTTGGCCGCGGCGCCCGTACAAACTAACTATGGCTACACCTTC.

The table lists this clonotype with a few counts. The junction departs from the called germline gene at one end, perhaps through a read error. The J gene is TRBJ2-7, the V gene TRBV20-1; 7 bases match TRBD1. CDR1 and CDR2 from the germline V gene are DFQATT and SNEGSKA (reference sequence). This CDR3 is 16 amino acids long. DNA of the CDR3: TGCATTGCTAGAGATCTGGAGACAGGGAGTTGGGACGAGCAGTACTTC. Its translation is CIARDLETGSWDEQYF.

The gene calls are TRBV6-1 and TRBJ2-3; weak D call: TRBD1 (5 bases). Per germline, CDR1 MNHNS and CDR2 SASEGT. Between the trimmed V and J ends, which lost 6 bases and 3 bases, there was a span of 16 bases. This CDR3 contains 15 residues. The CDR3 bases are TGTGCCAGCAGCCCCGACAGTGCTGAAACAGATACGCAGTATTTT. It translates to CASSPDSAETDTQYF.

This clonotype was observed a handful of times. The chain uses TRBV5-1 and TRBJ2-7, with a possible D match to TRBD1 (5 bases). Germline CDR1 is SGHRS and CDR2 is YFSETQ. V lost 0 bases to trimming and J lost 5 bases, with 9 bases between them. This CDR3 has 13 amino acids. The CDR3 coding sequence is TGCGCCAGCAGCTTGGGGCAGGGCCACGAGCAGTACTTC. Translation gives CASSLGQGHEQYF.

V and J are TRBV3-1 and TRBJ1-5; D is undetermined. The germline V gene encodes CDR1 LGHDT and CDR2 YNNKEL (reference sequence). V shed 1 base and J shed 0 bases, with 10 bases lying between them. CDR3 length: 16 amino acids. This CDR3 reads CASSQGTVYSNQPQHF. For the CDR3, the DNA is TGTGCCAGCAGCCAAGGGACGGTTTATAGCAATCAGCCCCAGCATTTT.